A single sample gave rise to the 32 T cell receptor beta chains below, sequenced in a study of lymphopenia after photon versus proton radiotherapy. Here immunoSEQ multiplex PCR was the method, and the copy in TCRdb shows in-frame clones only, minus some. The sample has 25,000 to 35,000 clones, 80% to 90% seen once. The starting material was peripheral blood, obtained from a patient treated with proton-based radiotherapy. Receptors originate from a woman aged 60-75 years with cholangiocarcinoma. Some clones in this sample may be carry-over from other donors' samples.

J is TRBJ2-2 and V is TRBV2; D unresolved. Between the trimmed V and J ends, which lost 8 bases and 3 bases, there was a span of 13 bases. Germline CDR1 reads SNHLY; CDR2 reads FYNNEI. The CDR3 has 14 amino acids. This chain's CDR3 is CASSLAGHTGELFF. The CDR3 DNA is TGTGCCAGCTCGCTGGCTGGGCACACCGGGGAGCTGTTTTTT. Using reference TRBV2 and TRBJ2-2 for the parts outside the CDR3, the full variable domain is EPEVTQTPSHQVTQMGQEVILRCVPISNHLYFYWYRQILGQKVEFLVSFYNNEISEKSEIFDDQFSVERPDGSNFTLKIRSTKLEDSAMYFCASSLAGHTGELFFGEGSRLTVL.

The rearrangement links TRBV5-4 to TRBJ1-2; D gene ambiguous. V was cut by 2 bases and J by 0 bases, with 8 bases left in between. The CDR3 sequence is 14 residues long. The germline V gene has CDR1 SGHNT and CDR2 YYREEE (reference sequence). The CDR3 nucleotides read TGTGCCAGCAGCTTAAATAAAGCTAACTATGGCTACACCTTC. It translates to CASSLNKANYGYTF.

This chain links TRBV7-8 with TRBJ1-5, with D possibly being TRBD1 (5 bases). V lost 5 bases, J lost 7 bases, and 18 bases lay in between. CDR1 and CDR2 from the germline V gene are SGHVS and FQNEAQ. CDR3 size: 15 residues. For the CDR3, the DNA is TGTGCCAGCAGCCCATACAGGATCGGTAAGCAGCCCCAGCATTTT. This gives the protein CASSPYRIGKQPQHF.

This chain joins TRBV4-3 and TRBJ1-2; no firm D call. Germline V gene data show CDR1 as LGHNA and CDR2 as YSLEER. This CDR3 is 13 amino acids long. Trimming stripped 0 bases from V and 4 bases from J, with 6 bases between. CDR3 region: CASSQDGLYGYTF. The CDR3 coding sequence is TGCGCCAGCAGCCAAGACGGGCTCTATGGCTACACCTTC.

This CDR3 reads CASRERLKLTNEKLFF. The CDR3, as DNA: TGTGCCAGCAGGGAAAGGCTGAAGCTTACTAATGAAAAACTGTTTTTT. V is TRBV6-1 and J is TRBJ1-4; no definite D call. Trimming took off 6 bases at V and 2 bases at J, with 16 bases between the two ends. This CDR3 has 16 amino acids. CDR1 and CDR2 from the germline V gene are MNHNS and SASEGT.

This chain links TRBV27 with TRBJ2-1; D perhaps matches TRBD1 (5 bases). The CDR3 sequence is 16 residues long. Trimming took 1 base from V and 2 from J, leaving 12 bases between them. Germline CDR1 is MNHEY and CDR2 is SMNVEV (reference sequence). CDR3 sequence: CASSLLGLGTYNEQFF. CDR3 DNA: TGTGCCAGCAGTTTATTGGGGCTAGGGACCTACAATGAGCAGTTCTTC.

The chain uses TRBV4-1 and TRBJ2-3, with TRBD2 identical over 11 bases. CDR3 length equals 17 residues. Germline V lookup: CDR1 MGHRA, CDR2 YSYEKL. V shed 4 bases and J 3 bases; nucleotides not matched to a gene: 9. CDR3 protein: CASSPFVAGGLTDTQYF. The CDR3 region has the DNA TGCGCCAGCAGCCCATTTGTAGCGGGGGGGCTTACAGATACGCAGTATTTT.

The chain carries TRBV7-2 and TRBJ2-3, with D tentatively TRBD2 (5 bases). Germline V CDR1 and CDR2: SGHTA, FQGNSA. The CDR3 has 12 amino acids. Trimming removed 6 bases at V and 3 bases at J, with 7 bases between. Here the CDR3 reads CASRWRTDTQYF. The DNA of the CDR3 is TGTGCCAGCAGGTGGAGGACAGATACGCAGTATTTT.

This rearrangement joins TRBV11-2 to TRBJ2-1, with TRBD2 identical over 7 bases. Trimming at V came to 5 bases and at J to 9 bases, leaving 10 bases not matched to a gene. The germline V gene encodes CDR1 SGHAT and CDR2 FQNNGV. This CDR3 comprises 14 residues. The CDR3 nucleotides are TGTGCCAGCAGCCCGCCCCCGACTAGCTCTGAGCAGTTCTTC. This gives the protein CASSPPPTSSEQFF. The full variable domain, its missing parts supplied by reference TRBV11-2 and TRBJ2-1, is EAGVAQSPRYKIIEKRQSVAFWCNPISGHATLYWYQQILGQGPKLLIQFQNNGVVDDSQLPKDRFSAERLKGVDSTLKIQPAKLEDSAVYLCASSPPPTSSEQFFGPGTRLTVL.

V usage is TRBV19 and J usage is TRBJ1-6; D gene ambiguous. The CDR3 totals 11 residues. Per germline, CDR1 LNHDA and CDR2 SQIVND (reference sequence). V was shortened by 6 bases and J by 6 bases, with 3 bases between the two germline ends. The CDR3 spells CASRGNSPLHF. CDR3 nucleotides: TGTGCCAGTAGGGGTAATTCACCCCTCCACTTT. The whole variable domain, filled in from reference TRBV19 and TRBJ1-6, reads DGGITQSPKYLFRKEGQNVTLSCEQNLNHDAMYWYRQDPGQGLRLIYYSQIVNDFQKGDIAEGYSVSREKKESFPLTVTSAQKNPTAFYLCASRGNSPLHFGNGTRLTVT.

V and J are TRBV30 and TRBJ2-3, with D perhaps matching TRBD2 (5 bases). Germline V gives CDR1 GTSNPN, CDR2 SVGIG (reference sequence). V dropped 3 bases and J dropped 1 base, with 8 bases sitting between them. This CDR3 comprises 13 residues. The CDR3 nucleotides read TGTGCCTGGAGAGGTAGCGGCACAGATACGCAGTATTTT. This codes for CAWRGSGTDTQYF. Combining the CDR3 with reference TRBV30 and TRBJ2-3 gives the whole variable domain SQTIHQWPATLVQPVGSPLSLECTVEGTSNPNLYWYRQAAGRGLQLLFYSVGIGQISSEVPQNLSASRPQDRQFILSSKKLLLSDSGFYLCAWRGSGTDTQYFGPGTRLTVL.

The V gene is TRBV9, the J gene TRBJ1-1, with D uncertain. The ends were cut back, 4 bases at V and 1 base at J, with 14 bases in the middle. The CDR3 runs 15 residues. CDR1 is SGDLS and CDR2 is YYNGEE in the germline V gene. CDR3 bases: TGTGCCAGCAGCTTCCTCGGGGAAGGGAACACTGAAGCTTTCTTT. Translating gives CASSFLGEGNTEAFF. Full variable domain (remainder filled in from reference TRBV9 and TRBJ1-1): DSGVTQTPKHLITATGQRVTLRCSPRSGDLSVYWYQQSLDQGLQFLIQYYNGEERAKGNILERFSAQQFPDLHSELNLSSLELGDSALYFCASSFLGEGNTEAFFGQGTRLTVV.

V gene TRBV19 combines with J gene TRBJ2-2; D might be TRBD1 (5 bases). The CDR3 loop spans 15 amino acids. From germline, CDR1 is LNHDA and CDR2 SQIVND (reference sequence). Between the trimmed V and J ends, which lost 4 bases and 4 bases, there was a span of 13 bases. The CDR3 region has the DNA TGTGCCAGTAGTACATCTCAGGGATCCACCGGGGAGCTGTTTTTT. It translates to CASSTSQGSTGELFF.

CDR3 sequence reads: CASGVAGPNSGANVLTF. The CDR3 bases are TGCGCCTCGGGGGTAGCGGGACCAAACTCTGGGGCCAACGTCCTGACTTTC. This chain connects TRBV5-1 to TRBJ2-6; TRBD2 matches 8 bases. Germline V gives CDR1 SGHRS, CDR2 YFSETQ. The CDR3 length is 17 residues. With V trimmed by 10 bases and J by 0 bases, 12 bases remained unmatched.

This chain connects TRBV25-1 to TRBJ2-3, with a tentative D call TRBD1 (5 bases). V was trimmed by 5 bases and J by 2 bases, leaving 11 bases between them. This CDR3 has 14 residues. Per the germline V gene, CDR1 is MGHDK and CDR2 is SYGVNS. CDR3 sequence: CASSRQIPTDTQYF. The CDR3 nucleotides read TGTGCCAGCAGTAGACAGATCCCCACAGATACGCAGTATTTT.

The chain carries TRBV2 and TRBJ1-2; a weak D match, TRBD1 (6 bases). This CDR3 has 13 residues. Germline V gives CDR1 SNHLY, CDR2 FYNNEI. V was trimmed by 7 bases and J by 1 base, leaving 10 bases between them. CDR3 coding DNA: TGTGCCAGCAAGGGGGATAATAACTATGGCTACACCTTC. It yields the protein CASKGDNNYGYTF.

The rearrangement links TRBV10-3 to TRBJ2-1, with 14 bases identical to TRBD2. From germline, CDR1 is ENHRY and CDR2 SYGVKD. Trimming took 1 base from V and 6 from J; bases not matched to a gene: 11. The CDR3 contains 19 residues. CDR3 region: CAISELGTSGRVSGNEQFF. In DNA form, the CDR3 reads TGTGCCATCAGTGAGTTGGGGACTAGCGGGAGAGTGTCGGGCAATGAGCAGTTCTTC.

The CDR3 loop is CASSRIVAGNYNEQFF. The CDR3 DNA is TGTGCCAGCAGCCGAATCGTAGCGGGGAACTACAATGAGCAGTTCTTC. The chain joins TRBV7-3 to TRBJ2-1, with TRBD2 matching over 8 bases. Trimming removed 5 bases from V and 3 bases from J; junction bases left unmatched: 9. This CDR3 is 16 amino acids long. Germline lookup yields CDR1 SGHTA and CDR2 FQGTGA.

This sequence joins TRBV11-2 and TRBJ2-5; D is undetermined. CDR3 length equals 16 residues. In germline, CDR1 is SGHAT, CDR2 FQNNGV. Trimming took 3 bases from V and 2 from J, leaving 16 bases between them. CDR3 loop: CASSLSFTSPQETQYF. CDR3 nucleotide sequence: TGTGCCAGCAGCTTGTCCTTTACTTCCCCACAAGAGACCCAGTACTTC.

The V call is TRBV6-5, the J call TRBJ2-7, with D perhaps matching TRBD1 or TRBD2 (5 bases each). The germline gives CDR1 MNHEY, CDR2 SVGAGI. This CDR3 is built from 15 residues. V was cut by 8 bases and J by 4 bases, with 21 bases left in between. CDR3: CASVLTRDLRYEQYF. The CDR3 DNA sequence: TGTGCCAGCGTCTTAACCCGGGACCTCAGGTACGAGCAGTACTTC.

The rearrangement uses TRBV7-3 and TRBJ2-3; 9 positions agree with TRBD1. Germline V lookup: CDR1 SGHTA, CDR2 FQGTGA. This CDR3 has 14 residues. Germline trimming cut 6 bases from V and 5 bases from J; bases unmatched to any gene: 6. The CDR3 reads CASSGQGRGDTQYF. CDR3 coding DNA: TGTGCCAGCAGTGGACAGGGGCGCGGAGATACGCAGTATTTT.

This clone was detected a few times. DNA for the CDR3: TGTGCCAGCAGCACCGAGGGACAGGGTGGGCAGCCCCAGCATTTT. Residues: CASSTEGQGGQPQHF. V gene TRBV9 combines with J gene TRBJ1-5, with 9 bases aligning to TRBD1. The CDR3 is 15 residues long. V lost 4 bases and J lost 7; bases outside the gene matches: 9. In germline, CDR1 is SGDLS, CDR2 YYNGEE.

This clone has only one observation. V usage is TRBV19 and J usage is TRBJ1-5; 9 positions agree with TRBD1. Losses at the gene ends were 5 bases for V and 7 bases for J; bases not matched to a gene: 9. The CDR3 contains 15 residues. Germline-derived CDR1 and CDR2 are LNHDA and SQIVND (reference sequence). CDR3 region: CASSLPGQGLQPQHF. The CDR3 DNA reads TGTGCCAGTAGTTTGCCGGGACAGGGTTTACAGCCCCAGCATTTT.

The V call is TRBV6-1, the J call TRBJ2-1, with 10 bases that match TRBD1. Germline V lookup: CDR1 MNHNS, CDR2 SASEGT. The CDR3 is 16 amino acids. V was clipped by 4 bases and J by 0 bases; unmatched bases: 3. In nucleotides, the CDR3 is TGTGCCAGCAGTGCCCGACAGGGGGCCTCCTACAATGAGCAGTTCTTC. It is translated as CASSARQGASYNEQFF.

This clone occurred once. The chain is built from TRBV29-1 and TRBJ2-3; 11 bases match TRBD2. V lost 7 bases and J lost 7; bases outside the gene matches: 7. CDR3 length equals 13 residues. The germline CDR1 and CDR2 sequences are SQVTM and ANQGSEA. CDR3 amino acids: CSGSLAGGNTQYF. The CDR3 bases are TGCAGCGGCAGCCTAGCGGGAGGAAATACGCAGTATTTT.

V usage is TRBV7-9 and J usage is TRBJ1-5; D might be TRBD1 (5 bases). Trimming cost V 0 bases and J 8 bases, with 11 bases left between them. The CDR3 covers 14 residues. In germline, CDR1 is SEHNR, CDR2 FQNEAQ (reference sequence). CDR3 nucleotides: TGTGCCAGCAGCTTAGCGGGACTGTACGAGCCCCAGCATTTT. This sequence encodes CASSLAGLYEPQHF.

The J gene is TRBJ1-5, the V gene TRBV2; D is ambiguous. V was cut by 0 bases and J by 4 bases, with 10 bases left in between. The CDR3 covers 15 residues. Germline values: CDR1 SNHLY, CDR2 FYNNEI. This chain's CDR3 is CASSEALYPNQPQHF. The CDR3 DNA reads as TGTGCCAGCAGTGAAGCGCTTTACCCGAATCAGCCCCAGCATTTT.

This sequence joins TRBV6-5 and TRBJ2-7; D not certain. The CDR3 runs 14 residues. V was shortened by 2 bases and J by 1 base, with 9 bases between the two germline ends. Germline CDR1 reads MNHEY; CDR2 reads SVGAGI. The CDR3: CASSYGQASYEQYF. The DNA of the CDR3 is TGTGCCAGCAGTTACGGGCAGGCGTCCTACGAGCAGTACTTC.

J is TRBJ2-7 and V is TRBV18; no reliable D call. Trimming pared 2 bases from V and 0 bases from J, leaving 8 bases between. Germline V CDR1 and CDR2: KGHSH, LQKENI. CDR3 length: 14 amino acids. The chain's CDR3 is CASSPDQSSYEQYF. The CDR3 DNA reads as TGTGCCAGCTCACCAGACCAGAGCTCCTACGAGCAGTACTTC.

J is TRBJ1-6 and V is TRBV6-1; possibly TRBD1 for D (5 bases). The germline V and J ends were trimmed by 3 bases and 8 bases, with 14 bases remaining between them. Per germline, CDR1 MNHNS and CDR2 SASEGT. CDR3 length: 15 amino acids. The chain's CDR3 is CASSDMGGVDSPLHF. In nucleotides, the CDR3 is TGTGCCAGCAGTGATATGGGGGGGGTTGATTCACCCCTCCACTTT.

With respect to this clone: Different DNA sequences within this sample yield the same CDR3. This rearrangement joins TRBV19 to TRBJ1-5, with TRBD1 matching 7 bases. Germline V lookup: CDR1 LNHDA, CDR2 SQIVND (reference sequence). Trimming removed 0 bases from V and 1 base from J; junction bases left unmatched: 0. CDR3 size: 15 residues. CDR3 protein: CASSIDRGSNQPQHF. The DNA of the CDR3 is TGTGCCAGTAGTATAGACAGGGGGAGCAATCAGCCCCAGCATTTT.

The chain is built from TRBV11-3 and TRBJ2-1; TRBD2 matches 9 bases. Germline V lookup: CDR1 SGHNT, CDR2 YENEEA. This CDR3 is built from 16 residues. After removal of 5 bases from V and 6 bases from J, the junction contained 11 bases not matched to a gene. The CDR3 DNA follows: TGTGCCAGCAGCCCCTCCGGGACTAGCAGGGTCAATGAGCAGTTCTTC. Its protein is CASSPSGTSRVNEQFF.